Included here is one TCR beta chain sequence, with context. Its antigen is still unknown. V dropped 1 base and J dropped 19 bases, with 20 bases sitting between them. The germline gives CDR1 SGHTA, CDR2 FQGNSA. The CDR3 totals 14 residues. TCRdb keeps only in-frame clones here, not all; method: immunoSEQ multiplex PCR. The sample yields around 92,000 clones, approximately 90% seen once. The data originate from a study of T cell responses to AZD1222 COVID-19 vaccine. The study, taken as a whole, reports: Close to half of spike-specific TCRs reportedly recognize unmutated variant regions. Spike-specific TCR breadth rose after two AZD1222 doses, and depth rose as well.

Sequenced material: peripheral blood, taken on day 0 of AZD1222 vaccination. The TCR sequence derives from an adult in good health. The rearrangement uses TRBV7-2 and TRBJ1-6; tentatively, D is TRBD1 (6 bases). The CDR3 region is CASSLGAGEGDFHF. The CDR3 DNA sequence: TGTGCCAGCAGCTTAGGGGCAGGGGAAGGGGACTTTCACTTT.